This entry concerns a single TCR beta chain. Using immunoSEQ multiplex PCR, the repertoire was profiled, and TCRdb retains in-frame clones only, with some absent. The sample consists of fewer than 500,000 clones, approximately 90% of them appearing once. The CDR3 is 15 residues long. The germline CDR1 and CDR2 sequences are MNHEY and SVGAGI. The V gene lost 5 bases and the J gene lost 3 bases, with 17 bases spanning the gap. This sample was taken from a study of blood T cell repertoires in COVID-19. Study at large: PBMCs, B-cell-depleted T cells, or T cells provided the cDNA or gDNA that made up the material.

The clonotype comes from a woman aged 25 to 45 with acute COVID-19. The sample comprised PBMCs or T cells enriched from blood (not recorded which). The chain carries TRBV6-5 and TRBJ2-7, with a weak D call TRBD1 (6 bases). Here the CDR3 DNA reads TGTGCCAGCAGTAGAGGACAGCGGAGGATCTACGAGCAGTACTTC. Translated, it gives CASSRGQRRIYEQYF.